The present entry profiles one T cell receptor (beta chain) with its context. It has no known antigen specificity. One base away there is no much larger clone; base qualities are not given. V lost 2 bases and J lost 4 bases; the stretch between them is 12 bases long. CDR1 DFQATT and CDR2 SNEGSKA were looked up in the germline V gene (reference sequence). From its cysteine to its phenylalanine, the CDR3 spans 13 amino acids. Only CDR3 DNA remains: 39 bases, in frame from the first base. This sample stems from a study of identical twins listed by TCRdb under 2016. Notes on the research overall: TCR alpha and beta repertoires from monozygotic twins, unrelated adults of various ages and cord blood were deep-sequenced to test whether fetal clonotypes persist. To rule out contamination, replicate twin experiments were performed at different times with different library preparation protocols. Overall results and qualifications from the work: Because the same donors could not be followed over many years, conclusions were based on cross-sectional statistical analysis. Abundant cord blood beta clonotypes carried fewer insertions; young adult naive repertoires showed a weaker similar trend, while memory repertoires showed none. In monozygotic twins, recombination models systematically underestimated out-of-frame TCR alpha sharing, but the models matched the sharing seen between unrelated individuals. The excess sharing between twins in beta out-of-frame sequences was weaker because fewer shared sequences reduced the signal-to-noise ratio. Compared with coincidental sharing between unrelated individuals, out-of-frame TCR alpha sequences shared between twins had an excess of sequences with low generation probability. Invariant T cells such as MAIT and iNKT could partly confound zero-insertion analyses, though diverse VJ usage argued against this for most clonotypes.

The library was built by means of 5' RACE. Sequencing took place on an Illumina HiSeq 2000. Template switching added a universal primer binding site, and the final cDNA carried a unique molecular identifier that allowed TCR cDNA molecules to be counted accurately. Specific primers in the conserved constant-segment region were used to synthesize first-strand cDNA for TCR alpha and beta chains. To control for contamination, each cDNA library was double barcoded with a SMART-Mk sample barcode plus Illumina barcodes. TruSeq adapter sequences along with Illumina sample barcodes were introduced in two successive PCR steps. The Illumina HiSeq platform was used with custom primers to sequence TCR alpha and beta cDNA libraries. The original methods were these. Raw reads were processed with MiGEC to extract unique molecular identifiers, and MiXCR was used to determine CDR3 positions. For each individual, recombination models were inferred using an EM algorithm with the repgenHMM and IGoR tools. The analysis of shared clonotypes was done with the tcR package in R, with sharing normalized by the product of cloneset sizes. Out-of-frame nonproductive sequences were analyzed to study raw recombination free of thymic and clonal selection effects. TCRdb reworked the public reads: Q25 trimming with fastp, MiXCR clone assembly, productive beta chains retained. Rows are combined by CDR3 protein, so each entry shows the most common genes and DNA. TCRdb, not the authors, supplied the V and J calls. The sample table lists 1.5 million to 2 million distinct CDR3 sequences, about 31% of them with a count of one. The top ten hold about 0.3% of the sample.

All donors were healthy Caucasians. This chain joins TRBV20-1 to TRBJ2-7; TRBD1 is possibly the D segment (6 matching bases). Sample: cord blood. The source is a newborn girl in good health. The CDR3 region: CSARLHRAYEQYF. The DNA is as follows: TGCAGTGCTAGACTACACAGGGCTTACGAGCAGTACTTC.